The subject of this entry is one T cell receptor (beta chain). What antigen it recognizes has not been identified. Base-call qualities are not available, and no considerably larger clone is one nucleotide away. This specimen belongs to a study of blood T cell repertoires in COVID-19 (dated by TCRdb to about 2020). For the wider study: Collaborator samples came from the United States, Italy and Spain and covered acute and convalescent phases of COVID-19. Deeply sampled blood TCRbeta repertoires from subjects exposed to, actively infected with, or recovered from COVID-19 were included in the dataset. The repertoires were released in a freely available public database intended as a resource for research on the immune response to SARS-CoV-2. Where HLA class I and class II types were available, the types were taken from metadata supplied by the sample provider, not from assay-based typing. The prospective study material was composed of cDNA or gDNA derived from T cells, B-cell-depleted T cells, or PBMCs. The samples were drawn from two sources: the first 160 participants of the ongoing ImmuneRACE study, and fewer than 1,500 subjects contributed by 6 global collaborators. A de-identified subject ID, COVID-19 status, age in years and sex were almost always included in the sample metadata.

Whole blood was collected in K2EDTA tubes by collaborating institutions according to the institutions' own protocols. For TCRbeta analysis, collaborators shipped samples in one of three forms: frozen whole blood, isolated PBMCs, or DNA extracted from either of those sample types. The research as a whole found: How much clinical and demographic metadata was included differed by source and by participant, and the metadata was provided uncurated.

TCRbeta CDR3 regions were amplified from genomic DNA by means of the immunoSEQ Assay, a bias-controlled multiplex PCR. Concerning the study's data processing: The number of nucleated cells in each sample was estimated from the amplification of reference gene primers within the assay. Sequence reads were collapsed and filtered to measure the absolute abundance of every unique TCRbeta CDR3 rearrangement. Productive Simpson clonality was computed per sample as the square root of Simpson's diversity index over productive rearrangements. TCRdb mirrors the immuneACCESS table, restricted to in-frame sequences. Some clones are absent from its copies; in checked studies, under half trace to an unresolved V gene, and the reason for the others is unknown. V and J calls and clone size are as listed in that table; D and trimming were resolved from the DNA. This sample comprises about 200,000 clones, 85% to 90% of them detected only once. Together, the top ten hold about 2.2% of the sample.

Per the germline V gene, SNHLY is the CDR1 and FYNNEI is the CDR2. Counted from cysteine to phenylalanine, this CDR3 has 13 amino acids. The entry retains the CDR3 DNA only, 39 bases that are in frame from base 1. V gives up 7 bases and J gives up 4 bases, and the segment between their germline ends measures 11 bases. The sequenced sample consisted of peripheral blood. The V gene is TRBV2 and the J gene is TRBJ1-3; the D gene identity is not certain. The source of this sequence is a woman in her forties or fifties with acute or convalescent COVID-19. CDR3 region: CASNPNEGNTIYF. The DNA reads TGTGCCAGCAATCCAAACGAGGGAAACACCATATATTTT.